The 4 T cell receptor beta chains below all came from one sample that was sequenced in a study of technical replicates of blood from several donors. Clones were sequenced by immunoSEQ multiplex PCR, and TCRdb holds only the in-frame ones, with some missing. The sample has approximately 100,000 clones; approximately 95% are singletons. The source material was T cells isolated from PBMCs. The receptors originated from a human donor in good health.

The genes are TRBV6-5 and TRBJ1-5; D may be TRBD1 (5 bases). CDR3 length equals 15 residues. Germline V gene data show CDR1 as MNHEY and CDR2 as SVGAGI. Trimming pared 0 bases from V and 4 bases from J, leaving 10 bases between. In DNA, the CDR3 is TGTGCCAGCAGTTACTCGAGGACATCGAATCAGCCCCAGCATTTT. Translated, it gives CASSYSRTSNQPQHF.

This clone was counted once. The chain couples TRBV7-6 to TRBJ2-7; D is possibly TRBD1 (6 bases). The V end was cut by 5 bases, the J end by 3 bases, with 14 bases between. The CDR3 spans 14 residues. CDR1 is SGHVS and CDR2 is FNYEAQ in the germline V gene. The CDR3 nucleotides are TGTGCCAGCAGCCGGACAGAGAGCAACTACGAGCAGTACTTC. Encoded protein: CASSRTESNYEQYF.

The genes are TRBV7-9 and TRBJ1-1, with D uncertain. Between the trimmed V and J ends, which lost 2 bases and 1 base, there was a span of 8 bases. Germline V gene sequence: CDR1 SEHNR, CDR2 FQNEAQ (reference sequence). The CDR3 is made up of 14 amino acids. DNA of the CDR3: TGTGCCAGCAGCTTATCCCTTAGGAACACTGAAGCTTTCTTT. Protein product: CASSLSLRNTEAFF.

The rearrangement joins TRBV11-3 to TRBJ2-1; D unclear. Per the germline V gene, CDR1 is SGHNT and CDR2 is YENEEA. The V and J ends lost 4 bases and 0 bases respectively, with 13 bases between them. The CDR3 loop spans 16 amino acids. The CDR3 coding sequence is TGTGCCAGCAGCTCCCTACTTGGTAGCTCCTACAATGAGCAGTTCTTC. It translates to CASSSLLGSSYNEQFF.